This passage covers 21 T cell receptor beta chains from one sample sequenced in a study of T cell repertoires in cytomegalovirus infection. TCRdb re-called the reads through MiXCR, storing one row per CDR3 protein. The sample lists around 94,000 distinct CDR3 sequences, 16% occurring once. The specimen sequenced was PBMCs. These TCRs come from a human donor in good health (CMV status not recorded). Some clones in this sample may be carry-over from other donors' samples.

This clonotype was counted between two and nine times. The V call is TRBV12-3 or TRBV12-4, the J call TRBJ2-7, with TRBD1 as a possible D gene (5 bases). Deletions cut 3 bases from V and 2 bases from J, with 8 bases between. The CDR3 is made up of 13 amino acids. The CDR3 spells CASSLTATYEQYF. Written as DNA, the CDR3 is TGTGCCAGCAGTTTGACAGCCACCTACGAGCAGTACTTC.

The V gene is TRBV9, the J gene TRBJ2-2; D is unclear. The CDR3 loop spans 13 amino acids. From germline, CDR1 is SGDLS and CDR2 YYNGEE. Trimming took 0 bases from V and 6 from J, leaving 6 bases between them. For the CDR3, the DNA is TGTGCCAGCAGCGTAGTTTTCTCCGGGGAGCTGTTTTTT. Translating gives CASSVVFSGELFF. The full variable domain, its missing parts supplied by reference TRBV9 and TRBJ2-2, is DSGVTQTPKHLITATGQRVTLRCSPRSGDLSVYWYQQSLDQGLQFLIQYYNGEERAKGNILERFSAQQFPDLHSELNLSSLELGDSALYFCASSVVFSGELFFGEGSRLTVL.

This clonotype has just a few counts. This chain joins TRBV24-1 and TRBJ2-1, with 7 bases aligning to TRBD1. Germline V lookup: CDR1 KGHDR, CDR2 SFDVKD. V was clipped by 1 base and J by 10 bases; unmatched bases: 12. The CDR3 consists of 16 residues. CDR3 sequence: CATSDFPQTGDQEQFF. In DNA form, the CDR3 reads TGTGCCACCAGTGATTTTCCCCAAACAGGGGATCAGGAGCAGTTCTTC.

The table lists this clonotype with many counts. The V and J genes are TRBV7-2 and TRBJ2-4; 7 positions match TRBD2. V shed 5 bases and J 8 bases; nucleotides not matched to a gene: 9. This CDR3 region has 14 residues. CDR1 is SGHTA, CDR2 FQGNSA, per germline. CDR3: CASSDGLVGHIQYF. CDR3 bases: TGTGCCAGCAGCGACGGACTAGTCGGGCACATTCAGTACTTC.

J is TRBJ1-2 and V is TRBV10-2; perhaps TRBD1 as D (6 bases). The CDR3 runs 13 residues. Germline CDR1 is WSHSY and CDR2 is SAAADI. Trimming left V 4 bases short and J 8 bases short, with 14 bases between. CDR3 in amino acids: CASSVGDGTGYTF. In DNA form, the CDR3 reads TGCGCCAGCAGTGTTGGTGACGGGACAGGCTACACCTTC.

This clonotype was recorded a few times. The chain has TRBV10-3 and TRBJ2-1; D possibly matches TRBD1 or TRBD2 (5 bases each). V lost 11 bases, J lost 6 bases, and 20 bases lay in between. Germline CDR1 ENHRY, CDR2 SYGVKD. The length of the CDR3 is 14 residues. The CDR3 DNA follows: TGTGCCCATAATGGGGCGGGTCTTCGCAATGAGCAGTTCTTC. This translates into CAHNGAGLRNEQFF.

The chain has TRBV11-2 and TRBJ2-7, with D possibly called TRBD1 or TRBD2 (5 bases each). This CDR3 contains 13 residues. V was pared by 5 bases and J by 5 bases, with 13 bases between. Looked up from germline, CDR1 is SGHAT and CDR2 is FQNNGV. Written as DNA, the CDR3 is TGTGCCAGCAGCAGACGGGGCACGGACGAGCAGTACTTC. Translating it yields CASSRRGTDEQYF.

The V call is TRBV12-3 or TRBV12-4, the J call TRBJ2-3; D call uncertain. V was clipped by 5 bases and J by 8 bases, with 11 bases between them. The CDR3 runs 12 residues. Here the CDR3 DNA reads TGTGCCAGCAGTCGAGAATGGGGTACGCAGTATTTT. Translation gives CASSREWGTQYF.

Written as DNA, the CDR3 is TGCAGTGCTAGAGAGCGGGAAAACACAGATACGCAGTATTTT. This sequence encodes CSARERENTDTQYF. This chain joins TRBV20-1 and TRBJ2-3; the D gene is possibly TRBD2 (6 bases). V lost 0 bases and J 2 bases, leaving 9 bases between the germline ends. The CDR3 covers 14 residues. CDR1 is DFQATT, CDR2 SNEGSKA, per germline (reference sequence).

V and J are TRBV6-2 or TRBV6-3 and TRBJ1-3; D ambiguous. This CDR3 is built from 16 residues. The V gene's germline CDR1 is MNHEY and CDR2 SVGEGT. The V and J ends lost 6 bases and 2 bases respectively, with 17 bases between them. Written as DNA, the CDR3 is TGTGCCAGCAGACGCCGCACGGGGAATCCTGGAAACACCATATATTTT. Its translation is CASRRRTGNPGNTIYF.

The rearrangement joins TRBV20-1 to TRBJ2-1, with TRBD2 matching 9 bases. With 6 bases clipped from V and 4 bases from J, the junction kept 19 bases outside the gene matches. Germline V gene sequence: CDR1 DFQATT, CDR2 SNEGSKA (reference sequence). The CDR3 has 18 residues. The CDR3 sequence is CSALARGGGAASYNEQFF. The CDR3 DNA reads TGCAGTGCCCTAGCCCGCGGCGGGGGGGCGGCTAGTTACAATGAGCAGTTCTTC.

This clonotype was counted many times. This chain uses TRBV6-1 with TRBJ2-2, with a weak D call TRBD2 (7 bases). The V end lost 7 bases, the J end lost 3 bases, and 15 bases lay between the germline ends. This CDR3 contains 15 residues. Germline V CDR1 and CDR2: MNHNS, SASEGT. The CDR3 nucleotides are TGTGCCAGCACGGGGGGCGAAACTCACACCGGGGAGCTGTTTTTT. It encodes CASTGGETHTGELFF.

This clonotype has a count of ten or more. The V call is TRBV7-9, the J call TRBJ2-5; the match to TRBD2 covers 14 bases. This CDR3 is built from 19 residues. The trim removed 5 bases at V and 0 bases at J, leaving 11 bases unmatched. The germline gives CDR1 SEHNR, CDR2 FQNEAQ (reference sequence). CDR3 bases: TGTGCCAGCAGCGTGGGGACTAGCGGGGGCCTGGGGTACCAAGAGACCCAGTACTTC. Its translation: CASSVGTSGGLGYQETQYF.

This clonotype was seen a handful of times. The chain carries TRBV28 and TRBJ1-3; unclear D gene. Germline V gives CDR1 MDHEN, CDR2 SYDVKM. This CDR3 region has 14 residues. Trimming stripped 7 bases from V and 1 base from J, with 11 bases between. This CDR3 is CASNPGGSGNTIYF. In DNA, the CDR3 is TGTGCCAGCAACCCGGGTGGGTCTGGAAACACCATATATTTT.

This clonotype was picked up many times. The chain couples TRBV7-2 to TRBJ1-3; D might be TRBD1 (6 bases). Germline loops: CDR1 SGHTA, CDR2 FQGNSA. The length of the CDR3 is 13 residues. V lost 5 bases, J lost 4 bases, and 9 bases lay in between. The CDR3, as DNA: TGTGCCAGCAGCAGGGGGTGGGGAAACACCATATATTTT. Translated: CASSRGWGNTIYF. Full variable domain (missing parts from reference TRBV7-2 and TRBJ1-3): GAGVSQSPSNKVTEKGKDVELRCDPISGHTALYWYRQSLGQGLEFLIYFQGNSAPDKSGLPSDRFSAERTGGSVSTLTIQRTQQEDSAVYLCASSRGWGNTIYFGEGSWLTVV.

This clonotype was seen many times. This chain joins TRBV7-2 and TRBJ2-7; possible D gene TRBD2, 6 bases. V lost 2 bases and J 0 bases, leaving 8 bases between the germline ends. The CDR3 runs 14 residues. The germline V gene encodes CDR1 SGHTA and CDR2 FQGNSA. The CDR3 nucleotides are TGTGCCAGCAGCTTACAAGCGGGCTCCTACGAGCAGTACTTC. Its protein product is CASSLQAGSYEQYF.

The genes are TRBV20-1 and TRBJ2-6, with D possibly being TRBD1 or TRBD2 (6 bases each). Germline V gene sequence: CDR1 DFQATT, CDR2 SNEGSKA (reference sequence). V was cut by 5 bases and J by 2 bases, with 10 bases left in between. The CDR3 is made up of 14 amino acids. CDR3 protein: CSARRGTGANVLTF. The CDR3 DNA follows: TGCAGTGCTCGGAGGGGGACTGGGGCCAACGTCCTGACTTTC.

This clonotype was recorded many times. This chain uses TRBV28 with TRBJ1-1; tentative D call: TRBD1 (6 bases). Trimming took 10 bases from V and 0 from J, leaving 15 bases between them. Germline V gene data show CDR1 as MDHEN and CDR2 as SYDVKM. The CDR3 spans 14 residues. CDR3 nucleotides: TGTGCCACCTCGGGGGGCAGCTTGAACACTGAAGCTTTCTTT. As protein: CATSGGSLNTEAFF.

This clonotype occurred a few times. The genes are TRBV20-1 and TRBJ1-3; no firm D call. The CDR3 has 15 residues. Trimming stripped 0 bases from V and 0 bases from J, with 9 bases between. The germline gives CDR1 DFQATT, CDR2 SNEGSKA (reference sequence). The CDR3 sequence is CSARDRVSSGNTIYF. The CDR3 DNA sequence: TGCAGTGCTAGAGATCGTGTCAGCTCTGGAAACACCATATATTTT.

The genes are TRBV6-1 and TRBJ2-3, with TRBD2 as a possible D gene (6 bases). Trimming took 3 bases from V and 2 from J, leaving 18 bases between them. This CDR3 is built from 17 residues. Looked up from germline, CDR1 is MNHNS and CDR2 is SASEGT. In nucleotides, the CDR3 is TGTGCCAGCAGTGAGATCACGGGACGGGGGATCACAGATACGCAGTATTTT. As protein: CASSEITGRGITDTQYF.

This clonotype was detected ten times or more. V gene TRBV7-2 combines with J gene TRBJ2-3; D may be TRBD2 (6 bases). The CDR3 length is 14 residues. Trimming removed 5 bases at V and 6 bases at J, with 15 bases between. CDR1 is SGHTA, CDR2 FQGNSA, per germline. The CDR3 spells CASSPHPGVDTQYF. Written as DNA, the CDR3 is TGTGCCAGCAGCCCCCATCCGGGGGTGGATACGCAGTATTTT.